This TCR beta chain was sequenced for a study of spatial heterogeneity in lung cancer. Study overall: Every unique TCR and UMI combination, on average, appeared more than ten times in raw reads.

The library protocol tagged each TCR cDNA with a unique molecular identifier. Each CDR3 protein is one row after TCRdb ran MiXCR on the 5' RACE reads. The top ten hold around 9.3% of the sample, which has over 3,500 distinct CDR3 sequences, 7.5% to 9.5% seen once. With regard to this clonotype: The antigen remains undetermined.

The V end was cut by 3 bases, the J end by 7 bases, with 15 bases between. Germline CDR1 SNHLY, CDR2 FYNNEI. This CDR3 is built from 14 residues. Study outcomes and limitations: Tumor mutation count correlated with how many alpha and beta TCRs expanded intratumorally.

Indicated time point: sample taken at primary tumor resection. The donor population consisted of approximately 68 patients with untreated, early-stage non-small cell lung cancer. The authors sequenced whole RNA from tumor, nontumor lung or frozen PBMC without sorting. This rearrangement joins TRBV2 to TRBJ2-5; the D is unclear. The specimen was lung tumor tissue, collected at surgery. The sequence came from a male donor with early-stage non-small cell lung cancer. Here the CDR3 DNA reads TGTGCCAGCAGTGAGTCTGGTCTTGGTGGGACCCAGTACTTC. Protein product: CASSESGLGGTQYF.